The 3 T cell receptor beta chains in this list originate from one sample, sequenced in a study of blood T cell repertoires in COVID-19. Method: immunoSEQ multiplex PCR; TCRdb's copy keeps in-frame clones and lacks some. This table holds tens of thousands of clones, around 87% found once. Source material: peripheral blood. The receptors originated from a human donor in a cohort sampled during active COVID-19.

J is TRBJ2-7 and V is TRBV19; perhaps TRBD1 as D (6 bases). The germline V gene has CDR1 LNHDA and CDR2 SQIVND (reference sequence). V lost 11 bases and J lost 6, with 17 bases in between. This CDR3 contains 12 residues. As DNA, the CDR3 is TGTGCCGGCAGTTTTTTAGGGGGCGAGCAGTACTTC. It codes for CAGSFLGGEQYF.

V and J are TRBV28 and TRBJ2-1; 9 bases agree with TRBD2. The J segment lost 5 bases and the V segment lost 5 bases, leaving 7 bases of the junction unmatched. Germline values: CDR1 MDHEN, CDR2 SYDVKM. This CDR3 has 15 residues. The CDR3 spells CASSIRTSVNNEQFF. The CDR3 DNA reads TGTGCCAGCAGTATTCGGACTAGCGTCAACAATGAGCAGTTCTTC.

CDR3 sequence: CASSAWTGGAGNEQFF. The DNA for the CDR3 is TGTGCCAGCAGCGCGTGGACAGGGGGCGCGGGGAATGAGCAGTTCTTC. The chain recombines TRBV5-6 with TRBJ2-1; 11 bases are shared with TRBD1. The CDR3 loop spans 16 amino acids. The junction had 10 bases not matched to a gene; V was cut back by 4 bases and J by 7 bases. Germline CDR1 reads SGHDT; CDR2 reads YYEEEE.